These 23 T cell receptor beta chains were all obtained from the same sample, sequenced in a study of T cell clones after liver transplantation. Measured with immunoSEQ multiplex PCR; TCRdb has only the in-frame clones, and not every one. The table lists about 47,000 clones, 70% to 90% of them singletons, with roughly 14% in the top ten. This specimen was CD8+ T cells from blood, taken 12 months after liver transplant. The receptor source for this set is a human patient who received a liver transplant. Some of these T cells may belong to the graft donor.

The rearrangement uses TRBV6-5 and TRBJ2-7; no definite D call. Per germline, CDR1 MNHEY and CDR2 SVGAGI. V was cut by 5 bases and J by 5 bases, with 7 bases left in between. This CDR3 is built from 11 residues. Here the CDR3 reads CASSERHEQYF. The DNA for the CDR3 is TGTGCCAGCAGTGAAAGGCACGAGCAGTACTTC.

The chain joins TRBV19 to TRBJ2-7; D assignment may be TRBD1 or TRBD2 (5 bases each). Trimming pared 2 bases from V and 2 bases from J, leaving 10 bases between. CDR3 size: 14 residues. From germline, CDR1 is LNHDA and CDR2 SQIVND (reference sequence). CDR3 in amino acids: CASSISGDAYEQYF. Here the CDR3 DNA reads TGTGCCAGTAGTATATCCGGGGACGCCTACGAGCAGTACTTC.

CDR3: CSVEGAVNTEAFF. CDR3 coding DNA: TGCAGCGTTGAGGGGGCAGTGAACACTGAAGCTTTCTTT. The genes are TRBV29-1 and TRBJ1-1; a weak D match, TRBD1 (6 bases). This CDR3 has 13 residues. Germline lookup yields CDR1 SQVTM and CDR2 ANQGSEA. V was pared by 3 bases and J by 0 bases, with 8 bases between.

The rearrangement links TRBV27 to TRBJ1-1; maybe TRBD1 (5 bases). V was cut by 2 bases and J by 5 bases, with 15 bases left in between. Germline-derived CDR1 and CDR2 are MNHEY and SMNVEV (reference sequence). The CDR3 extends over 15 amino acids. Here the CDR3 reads CASSLRMGGGTEAFF. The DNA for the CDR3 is TGTGCCAGCAGTTTACGAATGGGGGGAGGAACTGAAGCTTTCTTT.

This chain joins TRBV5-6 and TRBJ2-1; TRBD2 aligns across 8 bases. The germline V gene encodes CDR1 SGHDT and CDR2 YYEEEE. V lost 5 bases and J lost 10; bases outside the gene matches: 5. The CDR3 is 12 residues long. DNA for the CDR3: TGTGCCAGCAGTTCTAGCGGGTGGGAGCAGTTCTTC. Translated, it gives CASSSSGWEQFF.

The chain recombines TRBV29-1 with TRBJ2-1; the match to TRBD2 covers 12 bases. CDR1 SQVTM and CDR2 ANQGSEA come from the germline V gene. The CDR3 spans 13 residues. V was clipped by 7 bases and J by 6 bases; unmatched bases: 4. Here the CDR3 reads CSARLAGANEQFF. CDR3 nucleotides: TGCAGCGCCCGACTAGCGGGAGCCAATGAGCAGTTCTTC.

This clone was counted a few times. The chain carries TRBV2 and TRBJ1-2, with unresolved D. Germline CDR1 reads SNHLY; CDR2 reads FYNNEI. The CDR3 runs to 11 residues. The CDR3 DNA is TGTGTGAGGGCGGAGTCGTATGGCTACACCTTC. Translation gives CVRAESYGYTF.

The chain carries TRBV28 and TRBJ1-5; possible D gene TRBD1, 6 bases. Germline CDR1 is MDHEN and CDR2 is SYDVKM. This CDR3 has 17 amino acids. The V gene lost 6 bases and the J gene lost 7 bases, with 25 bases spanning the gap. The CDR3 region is CASRPSLRDNGHQPQHF. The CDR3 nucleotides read TGTGCCAGCAGACCCTCTTTACGGGACAACGGCCACCAGCCCCAGCATTTT.

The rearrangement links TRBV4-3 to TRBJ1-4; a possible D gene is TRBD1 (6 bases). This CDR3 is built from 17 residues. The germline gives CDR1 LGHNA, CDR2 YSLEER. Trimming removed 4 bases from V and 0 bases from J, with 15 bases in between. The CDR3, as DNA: TGCGCCAGCAGCCGGTCCCTTACAGGGTCAACTAATGAAAAACTGTTTTTT. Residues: CASSRSLTGSTNEKLFF.

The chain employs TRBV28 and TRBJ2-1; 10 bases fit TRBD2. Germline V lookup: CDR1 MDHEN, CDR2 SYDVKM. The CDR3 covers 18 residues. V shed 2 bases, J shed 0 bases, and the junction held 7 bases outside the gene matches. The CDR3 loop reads CASSLHRGLADSYNEQFF. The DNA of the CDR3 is TGTGCCAGCAGTTTACACCGCGGACTAGCGGACTCCTACAATGAGCAGTTCTTC.

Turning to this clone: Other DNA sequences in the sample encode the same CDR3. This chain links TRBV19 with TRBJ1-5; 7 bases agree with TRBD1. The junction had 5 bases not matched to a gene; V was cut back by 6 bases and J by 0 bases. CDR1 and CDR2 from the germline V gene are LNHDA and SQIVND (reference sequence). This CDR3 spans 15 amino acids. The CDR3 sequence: CASSPQGHSNQPQHF. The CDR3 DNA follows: TGTGCCAGTAGCCCACAGGGGCATAGCAATCAGCCCCAGCATTTT. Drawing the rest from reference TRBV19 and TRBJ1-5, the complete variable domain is DGGITQSPKYLFRKEGQNVTLSCEQNLNHDAMYWYRQDPGQGLRLIYYSQIVNDFQKGDIAEGYSVSREKKESFPLTVTSAQKNPTAFYLCASSPQGHSNQPQHFGDGTRLSIL.

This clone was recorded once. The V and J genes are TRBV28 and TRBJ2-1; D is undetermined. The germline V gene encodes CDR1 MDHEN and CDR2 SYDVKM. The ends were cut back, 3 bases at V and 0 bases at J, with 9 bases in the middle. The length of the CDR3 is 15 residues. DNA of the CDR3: TGTGCCAGCAGTTTTGAGGATGGCTCCTACAATGAGCAGTTCTTC. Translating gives CASSFEDGSYNEQFF.

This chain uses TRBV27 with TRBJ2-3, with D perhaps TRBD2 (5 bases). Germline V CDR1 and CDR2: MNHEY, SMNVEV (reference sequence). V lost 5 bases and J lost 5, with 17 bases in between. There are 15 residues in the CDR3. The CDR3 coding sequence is TGTGCCAGCAGTCGTAATTGGGGAGCGGAAGATACGCAGTATTTT. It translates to CASSRNWGAEDTQYF.

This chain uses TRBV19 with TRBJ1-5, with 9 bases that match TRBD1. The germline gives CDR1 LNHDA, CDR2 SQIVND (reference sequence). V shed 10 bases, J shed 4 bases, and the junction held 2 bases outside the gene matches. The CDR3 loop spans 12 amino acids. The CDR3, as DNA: TGTGCCACCGGGACAGGGAATCAGCCCCAGCATTTT. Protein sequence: CATGTGNQPQHF.

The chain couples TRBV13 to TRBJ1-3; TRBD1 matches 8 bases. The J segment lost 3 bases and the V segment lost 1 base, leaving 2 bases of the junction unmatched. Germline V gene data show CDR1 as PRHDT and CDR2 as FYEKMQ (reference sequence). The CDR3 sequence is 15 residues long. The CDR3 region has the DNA TGTGCCAGCAGCTTAGCAACAGGGGGTGGAAACACCATATATTTT. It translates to CASSLATGGGNTIYF.

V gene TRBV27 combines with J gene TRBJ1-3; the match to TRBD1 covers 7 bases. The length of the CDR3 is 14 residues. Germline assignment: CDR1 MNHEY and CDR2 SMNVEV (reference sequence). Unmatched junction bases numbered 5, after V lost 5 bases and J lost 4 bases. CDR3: CASSAGTEGNTIYF. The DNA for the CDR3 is TGTGCCAGCAGTGCCGGGACAGAAGGAAACACCATATATTTT.

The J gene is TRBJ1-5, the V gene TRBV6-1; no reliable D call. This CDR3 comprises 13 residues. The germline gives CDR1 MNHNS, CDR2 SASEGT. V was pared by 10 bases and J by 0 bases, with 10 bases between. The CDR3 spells CAIRTYSNQPQHF. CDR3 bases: TGTGCCATCAGGACCTATAGCAATCAGCCCCAGCATTTT.

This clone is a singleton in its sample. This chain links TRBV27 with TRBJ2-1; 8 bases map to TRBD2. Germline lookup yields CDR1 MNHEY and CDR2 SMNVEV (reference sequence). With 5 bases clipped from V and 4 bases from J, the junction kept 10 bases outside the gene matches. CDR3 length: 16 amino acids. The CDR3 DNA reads TGTGCCAGCAGTCCCCGGGGGGGGACTTCGTACAATGAGCAGTTCTTC. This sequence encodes CASSPRGGTSYNEQFF.

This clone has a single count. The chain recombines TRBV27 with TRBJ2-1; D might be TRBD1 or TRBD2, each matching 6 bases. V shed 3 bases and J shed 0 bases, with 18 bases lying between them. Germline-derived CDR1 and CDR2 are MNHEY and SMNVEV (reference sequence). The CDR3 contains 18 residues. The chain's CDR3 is CASSLLGGNSYSYNEQFF. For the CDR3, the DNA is TGTGCCAGCAGTTTGTTGGGGGGCAATTCCTACTCCTACAATGAGCAGTTCTTC.

CDR3 sequence: CASSDRNSGNTIYF. In nucleotides, the CDR3 is TGTGCCAGCTCGGACCGTAACTCTGGAAACACCATATATTTT. The gene calls are TRBV28 and TRBJ1-3; D is ambiguous. Germline CDR1 is MDHEN and CDR2 is SYDVKM. V lost 8 bases, J lost 0 bases, and 11 bases lay in between. The CDR3 covers 14 residues.

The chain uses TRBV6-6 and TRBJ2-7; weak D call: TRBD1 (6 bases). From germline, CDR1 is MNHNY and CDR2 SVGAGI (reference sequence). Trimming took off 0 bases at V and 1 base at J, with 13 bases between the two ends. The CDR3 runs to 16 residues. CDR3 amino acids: CASSYSTGHPSYEQYF. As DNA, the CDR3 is TGTGCCAGCAGTTACTCTACGGGACACCCGTCCTACGAGCAGTACTTC.

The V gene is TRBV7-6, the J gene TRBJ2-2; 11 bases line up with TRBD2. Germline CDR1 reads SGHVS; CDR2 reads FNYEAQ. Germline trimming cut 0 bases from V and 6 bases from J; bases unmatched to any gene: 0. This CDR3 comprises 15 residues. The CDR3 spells CASSLALAGAGELFF. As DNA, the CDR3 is TGTGCCAGCAGCTTAGCACTAGCGGGAGCCGGGGAGCTGTTTTTT.

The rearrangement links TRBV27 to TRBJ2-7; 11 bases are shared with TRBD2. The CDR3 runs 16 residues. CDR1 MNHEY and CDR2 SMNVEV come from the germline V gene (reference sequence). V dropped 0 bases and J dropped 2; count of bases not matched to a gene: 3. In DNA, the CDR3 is TGTGCCAGCAGTTTATCGGGTAGCGGGAGGGCCTACGAGCAGTACTTC. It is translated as CASSLSGSGRAYEQYF.